Listed below are T cell receptor beta chains from one sample, sequenced in a study of cytomegalovirus exposure and HLA in healthy donors. Sequencing was performed with immunoSEQ multiplex PCR; in TCRdb, only in-frame clones are kept and a portion is missing. This sample has under 250,000 clones, with around 84% found just once. What was sequenced was PBMCs. The receptors derive from a girl aged 2 to 9 in good health and CMV-seronegative. CDR3s include the opening cysteine and the closing phenylalanine or tryptophan. Fields, in order: clone size, D gene, J gene, V gene, CDR3 protein, CDR3 DNA. A D gene is named only where the DNA matches it firmly. Where a row states a size, it is once, few, many or the class of an expanded clone; other rows omit it.

clone size: -; D gene: -; J gene: TRBJ2-5; V gene: TRBV29-1; CDR3 protein: CSVETTAAAQETQYF; CDR3 DNA: TGCAGCGTTGAAACAACGGCGGCGGCACAAGAGACCCAGTACTTC
clone size: few; D gene: TRBD2; J gene: TRBJ2-7; V gene: TRBV5-1; CDR3 protein: CASGRLAGGPNYEQYF; CDR3 DNA: TGCGCCAGCGGACGACTAGCGGGGGGCCCTAACTACGAGCAGTACTTC
clone size: few; D gene: TRBD2; J gene: TRBJ2-1; V gene: TRBV11-3; CDR3 protein: CASSLDGGGPTSEQFF; CDR3 DNA: TGTGCCAGCAGCTTAGATGGGGGAGGGCCTACTAGTGAGCAGTTCTTC
clone size: once; D gene: TRBD1; J gene: TRBJ2-5; V gene: TRBV18; CDR3 protein: CASSPPGRGQETQYF; CDR3 DNA: TGTGCCAGCTCACCACCCGGCAGGGGGCAAGAGACCCAGTACTTC
clone size: -; D gene: TRBD1; J gene: TRBJ1-2; V gene: TRBV9; CDR3 protein: CASSTRQGYTF; CDR3 DNA: TGTGCCAGCAGCACCCGACAGGGGTACACCTTC
clone size: few; D gene: -; J gene: TRBJ1-1; V gene: TRBV4-1; CDR3 protein: CASSQRTGPTEAFF; CDR3 DNA: TGCGCCAGCAGCCAACGAACAGGGCCCACTGAAGCTTTCTTT
clone size: -; D gene: TRBD1; J gene: TRBJ2-7; V gene: TRBV7-8; CDR3 protein: CASRKRDRGLESSYEQYF; CDR3 DNA: TGTGCCAGCAGAAAACGGGACAGGGGGCTAGAATCCTCCTACGAGCAGTACTTC
clone size: -; D gene: TRBD1; J gene: TRBJ2-7; V gene: TRBV6-1; CDR3 protein: CASSGTDRHYEQYF; CDR3 DNA: TGTGCCAGCAGTGGCACGGACAGGCACTACGAGCAGTACTTC
clone size: -; D gene: -; J gene: TRBJ1-4; V gene: TRBV6-1; CDR3 protein: CASIARATNEKLFF; CDR3 DNA: TGTGCCAGCATCGCCAGGGCAACTAATGAAAAACTGTTTTTT
clone size: few; D gene: TRBD1; J gene: TRBJ1-4; V gene: TRBV19; CDR3 protein: CASSILGQGNEKLFF; CDR3 DNA: TGTGCCAGTAGTATCTTGGGACAGGGAAATGAAAAACTGTTTTTT
clone size: -; D gene: TRBD1; J gene: TRBJ1-2; V gene: TRBV18; CDR3 protein: CASSPEQGADGYTF; CDR3 DNA: TGTGCCAGCTCACCAGAACAGGGGGCGGATGGCTACACCTTC
clone size: -; D gene: TRBD1; J gene: TRBJ1-6; V gene: TRBV6-5; CDR3 protein: CATRQGPLDSPLHF; CDR3 DNA: TGTGCCACTAGACAGGGACCCCTCGATTCACCCCTCCACTTT
clone size: once; D gene: TRBD2; J gene: TRBJ2-7; V gene: TRBV19; CDR3 protein: CASGRGGPTYEQYF; CDR3 DNA: TGTGCCAGTGGACGGGGGGGTCCCACCTACGAGCAGTACTTC
clone size: -; D gene: -; J gene: TRBJ2-3; V gene: TRBV11-2; CDR3 protein: CASSLRGSTDTQYF; CDR3 DNA: TGTGCCAGCAGCTTGAGGGGGAGCACAGATACGCAGTATTTT
clone size: -; D gene: TRBD1; J gene: TRBJ1-1; V gene: TRBV13; CDR3 protein: CASSLQGEETEAFF; CDR3 DNA: TGTGCCAGCAGCCTACAGGGGGAGGAAACTGAAGCTTTCTTT
clone size: -; D gene: -; J gene: TRBJ1-2; V gene: TRBV27; CDR3 protein: CASSYRETYGYTF; CDR3 DNA: TGTGCCAGCAGTTACAGGGAGACCTATGGCTACACCTTC
clone size: -; D gene: TRBD2; J gene: TRBJ2-3; V gene: TRBV5-4; CDR3 protein: CASSWGTSGRDTQYF; CDR3 DNA: TGTGCCAGCAGCTGGGGGACTAGCGGGAGGGATACGCAGTATTTT
clone size: -; D gene: -; J gene: TRBJ2-1; V gene: TRBV9; CDR3 protein: CASSRVTYSYNEQFF; CDR3 DNA: TGTGCCAGCAGCCGAGTGACATATTCTTACAATGAGCAGTTCTTC
clone size: -; D gene: -; J gene: TRBJ1-2; V gene: TRBV7-9; CDR3 protein: CASSLEGQRGGLYGYTF; CDR3 DNA: TGTGCCAGCAGCTTAGAAGGCCAGAGGGGAGGGCTCTATGGCTACACCTTC
clone size: once; D gene: TRBD1; J gene: TRBJ1-2; V gene: TRBV18; CDR3 protein: CASSPQDRGAGYGYTF; CDR3 DNA: TGTGCCAGCTCACCTCAGGACAGGGGGGCTGGCTATGGCTACACCTTC
clone size: few; D gene: TRBD1; J gene: TRBJ2-7; V gene: TRBV7-9; CDR3 protein: CASSPGQGGYEQYF; CDR3 DNA: TGTGCCAGCAGCCCGGGACAGGGTGGGTACGAGCAGTACTTC
clone size: once; D gene: -; J gene: TRBJ1-6; V gene: TRBV5-1; CDR3 protein: CASSLVGDSPLHF; CDR3 DNA: TGCGCCAGCAGCTTGGTCGGGGATTCACCCCTCCACTTT
clone size: -; D gene: -; J gene: TRBJ1-2; V gene: TRBV14; CDR3 protein: CASSPVREAGYTF; CDR3 DNA: TGTGCCAGCAGCCCTGTCAGGGAGGCTGGCTACACCTTC
clone size: -; D gene: TRBD2; J gene: TRBJ2-1; V gene: TRBV2; CDR3 protein: CASSGLAGNEQFF; CDR3 DNA: TGTGCCAGCTCAGGACTAGCGGGCAATGAGCAGTTCTTC
clone size: once; D gene: -; J gene: TRBJ2-2; V gene: TRBV5-1; CDR3 protein: CASSWSGSNTGELFF; CDR3 DNA: TGCGCCAGCAGTTGGTCGGGTTCGAACACCGGGGAGCTGTTTTTT
clone size: -; D gene: TRBD1; J gene: TRBJ1-6; V gene: TRBV19; CDR3 protein: CASSWGQNNSPLHF; CDR3 DNA: TGTGCCAGTAGTTGGGGACAGAATAATTCACCCCTCCACTTT
clone size: -; D gene: TRBD2; J gene: TRBJ2-5; V gene: TRBV19; CDR3 protein: CASSKGLEALGVETQYF; CDR3 DNA: TGTGCCAGTAGTAAGGGACTAGAAGCGCTCGGAGTGGAGACCCAGTACTTC
clone size: -; D gene: TRBD2; J gene: TRBJ2-5; V gene: TRBV27; CDR3 protein: CASSRAGGSQETQYF; CDR3 DNA: TGTGCCAGCAGTCGAGCGGGAGGGAGTCAAGAGACCCAGTACTTC
clone size: once; D gene: TRBD1; J gene: TRBJ2-3; V gene: TRBV4-1; CDR3 protein: CASSQGTGTDTQYF; CDR3 DNA: TGCGCCAGCAGCCAAGGGACAGGGACAGATACGCAGTATTTT
clone size: -; D gene: -; J gene: TRBJ2-4; V gene: TRBV6-6; CDR3 protein: CASSRITQGATIQYF; CDR3 DNA: TGTGCCAGCAGCCGAATCACTCAGGGTGCGACCATTCAGTACTTC
clone size: -; D gene: TRBD2; J gene: TRBJ2-3; V gene: TRBV10-3; CDR3 protein: CAIRKSIAGAGRTDTQYF; CDR3 DNA: TGTGCCATCAGGAAATCAATAGCGGGAGCGGGTAGGACAGATACGCAGTATTTT
clone size: -; D gene: -; J gene: TRBJ1-2; V gene: TRBV6-5; CDR3 protein: CASSVGQLSSYGYTF; CDR3 DNA: TGTGCCAGCAGCGTGGGGCAGCTAAGTTCCTATGGCTACACCTTC
clone size: -; D gene: TRBD1; J gene: TRBJ1-2; V gene: TRBV19; CDR3 protein: CASIPSGDRENYGYTF; CDR3 DNA: TGTGCCAGTATCCCCTCTGGGGACAGGGAGAACTATGGCTACACCTTC
clone size: -; D gene: TRBD2; J gene: TRBJ2-2; V gene: TRBV2; CDR3 protein: CASVGVAGSNGELFF; CDR3 DNA: TGTGCCAGCGTGGGGGTAGCGGGTTCTAACGGGGAGCTGTTTTTT
clone size: -; D gene: -; J gene: TRBJ2-1; V gene: TRBV2; CDR3 protein: CASSARQTSYNEQFF; CDR3 DNA: TGTGCCAGCAGTGCTAGACAGACCTCCTACAATGAGCAGTTCTTC
clone size: -; D gene: TRBD2; J gene: TRBJ2-1; V gene: TRBV9; CDR3 protein: CASTEAGAPYNEQFF; CDR3 DNA: TGTGCCAGCACCGAAGCGGGGGCCCCCTACAATGAGCAGTTCTTC
clone size: -; D gene: -; J gene: TRBJ1-2; V gene: TRBV6-6; CDR3 protein: CASSYPIEPYGYTF; CDR3 DNA: TGTGCCAGCAGTTACCCCATAGAGCCCTATGGCTACACCTTC
clone size: -; D gene: TRBD2; J gene: TRBJ2-3; V gene: TRBV10-2; CDR3 protein: CASSDWPSGTTDTQYF; CDR3 DNA: TGCGCCAGCAGTGATTGGCCTAGCGGGACCACAGATACGCAGTATTTT
clone size: -; D gene: -; J gene: TRBJ1-2; V gene: TRBV27; CDR3 protein: CASSLSPQGVGYTF; CDR3 DNA: TGTGCCAGCAGTTTATCCCCACAGGGTGTAGGCTACACCTTC
clone size: -; D gene: -; J gene: TRBJ1-6; V gene: TRBV19; CDR3 protein: CASNPGRQGYSPLHF; CDR3 DNA: TGTGCCAGTAACCCTGGTCGGCAGGGGTATTCACCCCTCCACTTT
clone size: -; D gene: TRBD2; J gene: TRBJ2-7; V gene: TRBV5-6; CDR3 protein: CASSLLGTSPYEQYF; CDR3 DNA: TGTGCCAGCAGCTTGTTGGGGACTAGCCCCTACGAGCAGTACTTC
clone size: -; D gene: -; J gene: TRBJ2-5; V gene: TRBV14; CDR3 protein: CASSRVAASGGKETQYF; CDR3 DNA: TGTGCCAGCAGTCGAGTGGCCGCGAGCGGAGGGAAAGAGACCCAGTACTTC
clone size: few; D gene: -; J gene: TRBJ1-2; V gene: TRBV2; CDR3 protein: CASSYRGGQDGYTF; CDR3 DNA: TGTGCCAGCAGTTATCGCGGGGGGCAGGACGGCTACACCTTC
clone size: few; D gene: -; J gene: TRBJ1-1; V gene: TRBV6-5; CDR3 protein: CASSYMRNTEAFF; CDR3 DNA: TGTGCCAGCAGTTACATGCGGAACACTGAAGCTTTCTTT
clone size: -; D gene: -; J gene: TRBJ1-4; V gene: TRBV5-1; CDR3 protein: CASSLDTTNEKLFF; CDR3 DNA: TGCGCCAGCAGCTTGGACACGACTAATGAAAAACTGTTTTTT
clone size: -; D gene: TRBD1; J gene: TRBJ2-1; V gene: TRBV4-1; CDR3 protein: CASSQVGTAKAGFYNEQFF; CDR3 DNA: TGCGCCAGCAGCCAAGTGGGGACAGCAAAGGCGGGTTTCTACAATGAGCAGTTCTTC
clone size: -; D gene: TRBD1; J gene: TRBJ1-3; V gene: TRBV6-1; CDR3 protein: CAIQGSGNTIYF; CDR3 DNA: TGTGCTATACAGGGGTCTGGAAACACCATATATTTT
clone size: -; D gene: TRBD2; J gene: TRBJ2-3; V gene: TRBV2; CDR3 protein: CASTSTSGGTDTQYF; CDR3 DNA: TGTGCCAGCACTTCCACTAGCGGAGGCACAGATACGCAGTATTTT
clone size: -; D gene: -; J gene: TRBJ1-1; V gene: TRBV2; CDR3 protein: CASRLGRMTEAFF; CDR3 DNA: TGTGCCAGCAGATTGGGCAGGATGACTGAAGCTTTCTTT
clone size: -; D gene: -; J gene: TRBJ2-5; V gene: TRBV11-2; CDR3 protein: CASSLDPRETQYF; CDR3 DNA: TGTGCCAGCAGCTTAGACCCACGGGAGACCCAGTACTTC
clone size: -; D gene: TRBD2; J gene: TRBJ2-3; V gene: TRBV5-1; CDR3 protein: CASSLGAGGGVTDTQYF; CDR3 DNA: TGCGCCAGCAGCTTGGGTGCCGGCGGGGGAGTTACAGATACGCAGTATTTT
clone size: -; D gene: -; J gene: TRBJ2-5; V gene: TRBV6-5; CDR3 protein: CASSFQGWQETQYF; CDR3 DNA: TGTGCCAGCAGTTTTCAGGGGTGGCAAGAGACCCAGTACTTC
clone size: -; D gene: TRBD2; J gene: TRBJ2-1; V gene: TRBV29-1; CDR3 protein: CSGRLAGASEQFF; CDR3 DNA: TGCAGCGGTCGACTAGCGGGGGCCAGTGAGCAGTTCTTC
clone size: -; D gene: TRBD1; J gene: TRBJ1-2; V gene: TRBV6-5; CDR3 protein: CASSTPGQGVYGYTF; CDR3 DNA: TGTGCCAGCAGTACGCCGGGACAGGGGGTCTATGGCTACACCTTC
clone size: -; D gene: TRBD2; J gene: TRBJ2-5; V gene: TRBV9; CDR3 protein: CASSVVPSGGAETQYF; CDR3 DNA: TGTGCCAGCAGCGTAGTCCCAAGCGGGGGGGCGGAGACCCAGTACTTC
clone size: -; D gene: -; J gene: TRBJ2-7; V gene: TRBV10-3; CDR3 protein: CAISESGSASYEQYF; CDR3 DNA: TGTGCCATCAGTGAGTCCGGTAGCGCTTCCTACGAGCAGTACTTC
clone size: -; D gene: TRBD1; J gene: TRBJ2-3; V gene: TRBV18; CDR3 protein: CASSPGQQSPTDTQYF; CDR3 DNA: TGTGCCAGCTCACCGGGACAGCAGAGCCCCACAGATACGCAGTATTTT
clone size: -; D gene: TRBD2; J gene: TRBJ2-1; V gene: TRBV4-2; CDR3 protein: CASSPVVAGYYNEQFF; CDR3 DNA: TGTGCCAGCAGCCCGGTGGTAGCGGGGTATTACAATGAGCAGTTCTTC
clone size: -; D gene: TRBD2; J gene: TRBJ2-1; V gene: TRBV11-2; CDR3 protein: CASSLPSGRLEQFF; CDR3 DNA: TGTGCCAGCAGCTTGCCTAGCGGGAGGTTAGAGCAGTTCTTC